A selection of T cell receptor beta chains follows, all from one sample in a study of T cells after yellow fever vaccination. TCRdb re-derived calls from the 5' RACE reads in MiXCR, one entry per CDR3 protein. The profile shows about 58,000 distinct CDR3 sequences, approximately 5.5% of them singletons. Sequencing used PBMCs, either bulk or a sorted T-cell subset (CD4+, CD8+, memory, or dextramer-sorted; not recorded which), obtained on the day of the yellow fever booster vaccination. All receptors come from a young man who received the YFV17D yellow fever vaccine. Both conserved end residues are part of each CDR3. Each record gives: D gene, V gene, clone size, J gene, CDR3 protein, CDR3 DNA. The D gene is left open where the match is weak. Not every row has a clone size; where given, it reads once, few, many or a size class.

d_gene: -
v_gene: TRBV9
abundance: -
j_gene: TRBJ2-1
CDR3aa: CASSVLRGGDEQFF
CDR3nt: TGTGCCAGCAGCGTCCTTAGGGGGGGCGATGAGCAGTTCTTC

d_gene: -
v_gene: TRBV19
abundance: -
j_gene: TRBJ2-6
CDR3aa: CASSSQGSAGANVLTF
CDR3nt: TGTGCCAGTAGTAGTCAGGGAAGTGCTGGGGCCAACGTCCTGACTTTC

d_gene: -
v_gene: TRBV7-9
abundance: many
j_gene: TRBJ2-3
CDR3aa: CASSKGRGTDTQYF
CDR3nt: TGTGCCAGCAGCAAGGGACGGGGCACAGATACGCAGTATTTT

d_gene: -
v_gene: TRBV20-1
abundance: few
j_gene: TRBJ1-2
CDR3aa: CSARRDINYGYTF
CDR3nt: TGCAGTGCTAGAAGGGATATTAACTATGGCTACACCTTC

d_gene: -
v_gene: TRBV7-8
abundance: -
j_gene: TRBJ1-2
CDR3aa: CASSRPAGASSYGYTF
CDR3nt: TGTGCCAGCAGCCGACCGGCGGGGGCCAGCTCGTATGGCTACACCTTC

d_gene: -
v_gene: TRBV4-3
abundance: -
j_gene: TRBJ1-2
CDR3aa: CASSQALLDRRSLNYGYTF
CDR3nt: TGCGCCAGCAGCCAGGCCCTACTAGACAGGAGATCCCTCAACTATGGCTACACCTTC

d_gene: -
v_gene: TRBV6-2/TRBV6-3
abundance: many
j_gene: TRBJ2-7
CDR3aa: CASSSTMNYEQYF
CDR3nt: TGTGCCAGCAGTTCCACTATGAACTACGAGCAGTACTTC

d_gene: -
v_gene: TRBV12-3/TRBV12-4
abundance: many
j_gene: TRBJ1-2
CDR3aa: CAVRRSYGYTF
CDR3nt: TGTGCCGTCCGACGGTCCTATGGCTACACCTTC

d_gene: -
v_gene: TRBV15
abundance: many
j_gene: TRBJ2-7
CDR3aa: CATSRDAQDHEQYF
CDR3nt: TGTGCCACCAGCAGAGATGCACAGGACCACGAGCAGTACTTC

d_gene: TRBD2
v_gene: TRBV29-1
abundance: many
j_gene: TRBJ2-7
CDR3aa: CSARAGVGDEQYF
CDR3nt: TGCAGCGCACGGGCGGGGGTAGGCGACGAGCAGTACTTC

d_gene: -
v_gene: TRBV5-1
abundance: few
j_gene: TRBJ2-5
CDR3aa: CASSLWGETQYF
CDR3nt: TGCGCCAGCAGCCTGTGGGGAGAGACCCAGTACTTC

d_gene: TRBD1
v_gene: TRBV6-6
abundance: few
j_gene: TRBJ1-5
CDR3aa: CASSPQPGQGWSNQPQHF
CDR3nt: TGTGCCAGCAGTCCTCAACCGGGACAGGGTTGGAGCAATCAGCCCCAGCATTTT

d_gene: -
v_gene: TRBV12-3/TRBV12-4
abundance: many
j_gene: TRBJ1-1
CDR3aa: CASSLGATEAFF
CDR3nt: TGTGCCAGCAGTCTAGGGGCCACTGAAGCTTTCTTT

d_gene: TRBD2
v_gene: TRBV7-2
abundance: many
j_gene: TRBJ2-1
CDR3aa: CASSRAGTSGAVEQFF
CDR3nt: TGTGCCAGCAGCCGAGCCGGGACTAGCGGGGCTGTTGAGCAGTTCTTC

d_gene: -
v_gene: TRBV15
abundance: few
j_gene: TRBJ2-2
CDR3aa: CATSRQPGGEYPGELFF
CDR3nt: TGTGCCACCAGCAGACAACCCGGGGGCGAGTACCCCGGGGAGCTGTTTTTT

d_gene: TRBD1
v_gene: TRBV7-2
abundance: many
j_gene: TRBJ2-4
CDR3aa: CASSSREGTDRNIQYF
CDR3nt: TGTGCCAGCAGCTCCAGAGAAGGGACAGATCGAAACATTCAGTACTTC

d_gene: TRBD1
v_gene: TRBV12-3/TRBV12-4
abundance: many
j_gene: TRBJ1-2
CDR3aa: CASGTPGTGGGYTF
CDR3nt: TGTGCCAGCGGAACTCCCGGGACAGGGGGCGGCTACACCTTC

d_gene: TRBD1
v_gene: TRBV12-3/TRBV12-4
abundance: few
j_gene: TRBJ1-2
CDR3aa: CASSAWDSYGYTF
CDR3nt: TGTGCCAGCAGTGCCTGGGACAGCTATGGCTACACCTTC

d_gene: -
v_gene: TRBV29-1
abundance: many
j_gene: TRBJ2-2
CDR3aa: CSVFAIETGGELFF
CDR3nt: TGCAGCGTCTTCGCCATAGAGACAGGCGGGGAGCTGTTTTTT

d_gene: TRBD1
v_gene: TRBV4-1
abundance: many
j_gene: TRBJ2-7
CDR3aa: CASSQDPGTGSYEQYF
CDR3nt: TGCGCCAGCAGCCAAGATCCCGGGACAGGGTCCTACGAGCAGTACTTC

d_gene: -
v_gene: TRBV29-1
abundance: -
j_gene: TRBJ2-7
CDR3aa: CSVGGTENFYEQYF
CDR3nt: TGCAGCGTAGGCGGGACAGAAAATTTCTACGAGCAGTACTTC

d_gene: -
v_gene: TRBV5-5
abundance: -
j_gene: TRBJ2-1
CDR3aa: CASSFLGREQFF
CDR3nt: TGTGCCAGCAGCTTCCTGGGGCGGGAGCAGTTCTTC

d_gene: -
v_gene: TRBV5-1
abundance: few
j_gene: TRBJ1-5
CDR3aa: CASSKLPNQPQHF
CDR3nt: TGCGCCAGCAGCAAACTCCCCAATCAGCCCCAGCATTTT

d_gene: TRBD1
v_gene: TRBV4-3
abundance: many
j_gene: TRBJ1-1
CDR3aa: CASSQGVMRTGFDTEAFF
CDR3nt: TGCGCCAGCAGCCAAGGGGTCATGCGGACAGGGTTTGACACTGAAGCTTTCTTT

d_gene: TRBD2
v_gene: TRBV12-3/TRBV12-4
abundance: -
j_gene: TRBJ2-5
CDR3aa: CASSFSGARGETQYF
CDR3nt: TGTGCCAGCAGCTTTAGCGGGGCAAGGGGGGAGACCCAGTACTTC

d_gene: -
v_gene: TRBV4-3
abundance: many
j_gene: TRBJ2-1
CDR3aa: CASSQDRAEQFF
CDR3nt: TGCGCCAGCAGCCAAGATAGGGCGGAGCAGTTCTTC

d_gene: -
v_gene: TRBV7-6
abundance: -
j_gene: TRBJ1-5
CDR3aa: CASSQGPYNQPQHF
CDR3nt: TGTGCCAGTTCACAGGGTCCTTACAATCAGCCCCAGCATTTT

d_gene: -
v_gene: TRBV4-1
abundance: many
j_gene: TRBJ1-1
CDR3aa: CASSQESGLNGAFF
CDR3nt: TGCGCCAGCAGCCAAGAGAGCGGACTGAACGGTGCTTTCTTT